The 6 T cell receptor beta chains given below trace back to one sample, sequenced in a study of blood T cells in healthy people across ages. Primed by a sample-barcoded 5' primer and a J-beta primer mix, a second PCR proceeded for roughly 7 to 11 cycles. From the 5' RACE reads, TCRdb called clonotypes with MiXCR, one entry per CDR3 protein. The sample yields some 900,000 distinct CDR3 sequences, 40% to 60% seen once. Sequencing was done on a sample of blood. The receptor set was obtained from a young man in good health.

Details on this clonotype: The CDR3 carries no conserved terminal phenylalanine or tryptophan, so it likely arises from a read error. The J gene is TRBJ1-1, the V gene TRBV27; no clear D gene. Looked up from germline, CDR1 is MNHEY and CDR2 is SMNVEV (reference sequence). This CDR3 contains 13 residues. V was pared by 5 bases and J by 0 bases, with 7 bases between. The CDR3 DNA reads TGTGCCAGCAGTACAGTCATGAACACTGAAGCTTTCTGT. This sequence encodes CASSTVMNTEAFC.

This chain links TRBV9 with TRBJ2-3, with D hard to call. Deletions cut 0 bases from V and 3 bases from J, with 11 bases between. Looked up from germline, CDR1 is SGDLS and CDR2 is YYNGEE. This CDR3 comprises 15 residues. The CDR3 protein is CASSVVDSRTDTQYF. The CDR3 DNA sequence: TGTGCCAGCAGCGTAGTAGACTCCCGGACAGATACGCAGTATTTT.

The rearrangement uses TRBV7-3 and TRBJ2-1; 8 nucleotides match TRBD2. Germline-derived CDR1 and CDR2 are SGHTA and FQGTGA. This CDR3 is built from 14 residues. V shed 4 bases and J 6 bases; nucleotides not matched to a gene: 5. This CDR3 is CASSSETSANEQFF. DNA for the CDR3: TGTGCCAGCAGCTCCGAGACTAGCGCCAATGAGCAGTTCTTC.

There are a few counts of this clonotype. This sequence joins TRBV7-2 and TRBJ1-6; D not resolved. Between the trimmed V and J ends, which lost 5 bases and 12 bases, there was a span of 14 bases. CDR3 length equals 13 residues. Germline V lookup: CDR1 SGHTA, CDR2 FQGNSA. The chain's CDR3 is CASSPSHTLPLHF. DNA of the CDR3: TGTGCCAGCAGCCCCAGCCACACGTTACCCCTCCACTTT.

This clonotype was detected only a few times. V usage is TRBV7-9 and J usage is TRBJ2-5; D is undetermined. The J call is doubtful: the DNA matches TRBJ2-7 better. CDR3 length equals 13 residues. Per the germline V gene, CDR1 is SEHNR and CDR2 is FQNEAQ (reference sequence). CDR3 sequence (DNA): TGTGCCAGCAGCTTGATCCAGGCAGACGAGCAGTACTTC. Amino acids: CASSLIQADEQYF.

The chain employs TRBV5-1 and TRBJ1-2; unclear D gene. Germline values: CDR1 SGHRS, CDR2 YFSETQ. Trimming cost V 3 bases and J 6 bases, with 12 bases left between them. This CDR3 spans 13 amino acids. CDR3: CASSSRTADGYTF. The CDR3 DNA is TGCGCCAGCAGCTCCCGGACGGCCGATGGCTACACCTTC. Full variable domain (missing parts from reference TRBV5-1 and TRBJ1-2): KAGVTQTPRYLIKTRGQQVTLSCSPISGHRSVSWYQQTPGQGLQFLFEYFSETQRNKGNFPGRFSGRQFSNSRSEMNVSTLELGDSALYLCASSSRTADGYTFGSGTRLTVV.